Shown below are 26 T cell receptor beta chains from a single sample sequenced in a study of blood T cells in healthy people across ages. Sample-barcoded 5' priming and a J-beta primer mix drove a second PCR of roughly 6 to 12 cycles. Each CDR3 protein is one row after TCRdb ran MiXCR on the 5' RACE reads. The table shows 1,100,000 or so distinct CDR3 sequences, with over 35% occurring only once. Material: blood. These receptors came from a woman in her sixties or seventies in good health.

The rearrangement joins TRBV27 to TRBJ2-4; 7 positions agree with TRBD1. J was trimmed by 0 bases and V by 6 bases; bases with no gene match: 8. CDR1 MNHEY and CDR2 SMNVEV come from the germline V gene (reference sequence). This CDR3 comprises 16 residues. DNA of the CDR3: TGTGCCAGCAGCACAGGGGCCCGAGGAGCCAAAAACATTCAGTACTTC. Its protein product is CASSTGARGAKNIQYF.

The J gene is TRBJ2-1, the V gene TRBV10-3; TRBD2 might be the D (6 bases). Germline V gene sequence: CDR1 ENHRY, CDR2 SYGVKD. The CDR3 spans 13 residues. The CDR3 region is CVSRRESYNEQFF. The CDR3 bases are TGTGTCTCGAGGCGGGAATCCTACAATGAGCAGTTCTTC.

This clonotype was picked up a small number of times. The chain uses TRBV12-3 or TRBV12-4 and TRBJ2-4, with 7 bases aligning to TRBD1. The CDR3 loop spans 15 amino acids. V lost 6 bases, J lost 13 bases, and 18 bases stayed unmatched. The CDR3 nucleotides are TGTGCCAGCAGAATCCTCCGACAGGGTCTGGGGGAGCAGTACTTC. It is translated as CASRILRQGLGEQYF.

The CDR3 sequence is CASSVSGTGEGYTF. CDR3 nucleotides: TGCGCCAGCAGCGTCAGTGGGACAGGGGAGGGCTACACCTTC. The rearrangement joins TRBV5-1 to TRBJ1-2; 10 nucleotides line up with TRBD1. Germline V gene sequence: CDR1 SGHRS, CDR2 YFSETQ. V gave up 4 bases and J gave up 8 bases; unmatched junction bases: 8. The length of the CDR3 is 14 residues. The full variable domain, in which reference TRBV5-1 and TRBJ1-2 provide the parts outside the CDR3, is KAGVTQTPRYLIKTRGQQVTLSCSPISGHRSVSWYQQTPGQGLQFLFEYFSETQRNKGNFPGRFSGRQFSNSRSEMNVSTLELGDSALYLCASSVSGTGEGYTFGSGTRLTVV.

A few counts support this clonotype. V usage is TRBV5-1 and J usage is TRBJ2-7, with D possibly called TRBD1 or TRBD2 (6 bases each). V gave up 5 bases and J gave up 2 bases, with 17 bases separating them. CDR3 length: 15 amino acids. From germline, CDR1 is SGHRS and CDR2 YFSETQ. CDR3 DNA: TGCGCCAGCAGAACCGGGGGACATCAGACCTACGAGCAGTACTTC. This encodes CASRTGGHQTYEQYF.

This clonotype was recorded once. This chain joins TRBV6-1 and TRBJ1-3; possible D gene TRBD1, 6 bases. CDR3 size: 14 residues. Germline V CDR1 and CDR2: MNHNS, SASEGT. Trimming cost V 2 bases and J 7 bases, with 12 bases left between them. This chain's CDR3 is CASSELRGVNTIYF. The CDR3 nucleotides read TGTGCCAGCAGTGAACTCAGGGGAGTGAACACCATATATTTT.

J is TRBJ2-4 and V is TRBV27, with 8 bases matching TRBD2. J was trimmed by 13 bases and V by 3 bases; bases with no gene match: 8. The germline V gene has CDR1 MNHEY and CDR2 SMNVEV (reference sequence). The CDR3 length is 13 residues. CDR3 sequence reads: CASSFSGSYKQYF. In DNA form, the CDR3 reads TGTGCCAGCAGTTTCAGCGGGAGCTACAAGCAGTACTTC.

In this sample, this clonotype turned up once. The V gene is TRBV9, the J gene TRBJ2-5; 8 bases line up with TRBD2. The J call may not be correct, given that the DNA end is closer to TRBJ2-7. Germline lookup yields CDR1 SGDLS and CDR2 YYNGEE. CDR3 size: 15 residues. Here the CDR3 reads CASSVGSGSTSEQYF. CDR3 nucleotide sequence: TGTGCCAGCAGCGTAGGGAGCGGGAGTACGTCCGAGCAGTACTTC.

J is TRBJ1-2 and V is TRBV10-3, with 9 bases aligning to TRBD1. The CDR3 sequence is 14 residues long. Germline CDR1 and CDR2: ENHRY and SYGVKD. Unmatched junction bases numbered 3, after V lost 2 bases and J lost 5 bases. In DNA, the CDR3 is TGTGCCATCAGTGAGGCGGGACAGGGATATGGCTACACCTTC. It encodes CAISEAGQGYGYTF.

This chain links TRBV5-1 with TRBJ2-3; a weak D match, TRBD1 (6 bases). The germline V and J ends were trimmed by 2 bases and 8 bases, with 12 bases remaining between them. CDR3 length: 13 amino acids. CDR1 is SGHRS and CDR2 is YFSETQ in the germline V gene. The CDR3 nucleotides read TGCGCCAGCAGCTTACGACAGGAAACTACGCAGTATTTT. This sequence encodes CASSLRQETTQYF.

The V call is TRBV28, the J call TRBJ2-7; 9 bases are shared with TRBD1. The trim removed 8 bases at V and 1 base at J, leaving 9 bases unmatched. CDR3 length: 15 amino acids. CDR1 MDHEN and CDR2 SYDVKM come from the germline V gene. Here the CDR3 DNA reads TGTGCCAGCTCGTTGTGGGGACAGGGATCCTACGAGCAGTACTTC. Its protein product is CASSLWGQGSYEQYF. Using reference TRBV28 and TRBJ2-7 for the parts outside the CDR3, the full variable domain is DVKVTQSSRYLVKRTGEKVFLECVQDMDHENMFWYRQDPGLGLRLIYFSYDVKMKEKGDIPEGYSVSREKKERFSLILESASTNQTSMYLCASSLWGQGSYEQYFGPGTRLTVT.

Only a few counts were recorded for this clonotype. V and J are TRBV6-6 and TRBJ2-7, with 7 bases lining up with TRBD2. The CDR3 has 16 residues. Germline V gene sequence: CDR1 MNHNY, CDR2 SVGAGI (reference sequence). The V gene end was trimmed by 10 bases and the J gene end by 3 bases; junction bases not matched to a gene: 18. The CDR3 nucleotides are TGTGCCACCACCCCAACAGGCCGACTAGCAAGCTACGAGCAGTACTTC. Translated, it gives CATTPTGRLASYEQYF.

The CDR3: CASSEDRLSSYEQYF. For the CDR3, the DNA is TGTGCCAGCAGTGAAGACAGACTGAGCTCCTACGAGCAGTACTTC. The chain is built from TRBV6-1 and TRBJ2-4; D not resolved. Near its end, the DNA agrees better with TRBJ2-7, so the J call may be wrong. CDR1 and CDR2 from the germline V gene are MNHNS and SASEGT. The CDR3 totals 15 residues.

The chain links TRBV4-1 to TRBJ1-6; D gene uncertain. The CDR3 has 16 residues. Trimming removed 4 bases from V and 3 bases from J, with 13 bases in between. The V gene's germline CDR1 is MGHRA and CDR2 YSYEKL. The CDR3 reads CASSLEHDLYNSPLHF. The CDR3 region has the DNA TGCGCCAGCAGCCTAGAACATGATCTCTATAATTCACCCCTCCACTTT.

This clonotype was seen only a few times. The V call is TRBV14, the J call TRBJ2-7; D is ambiguous. Germline lookup yields CDR1 SGHDN and CDR2 FVKESK. Trimming removed 5 bases at V and 2 bases at J, with 19 bases between. The CDR3 totals 16 residues. CDR3: CASSEFRTPFAYEQYF. The CDR3 DNA reads TGTGCCAGCAGCGAGTTCCGGACCCCCTTCGCCTACGAGCAGTACTTC.

CDR3: CSVGLGDNEQYF. The CDR3 coding sequence is TGCAGCGTTGGGTTGGGAGACAATGAGCAGTACTTC. The chain recombines TRBV29-1 with TRBJ2-7, with D possibly being TRBD2 (5 bases). This CDR3 contains 12 residues. V was clipped by 4 bases and J by 7 bases, with 14 bases between them. The germline V gene encodes CDR1 SQVTM and CDR2 ANQGSEA.

The chain carries TRBV12-3 or TRBV12-4 and TRBJ1-1; D is perhaps TRBD1 (6 bases). V lost 6 bases and J lost 1, with 15 bases in between. The CDR3 totals 15 residues. CDR3 DNA sequence: TGTGCCAGCAGCCGCCGAGGGGGTGAGAACACTGAAGCTTTCTTT. It encodes CASSRRGGENTEAFF.

This chain joins TRBV9 and TRBJ2-3, with D possibly matching TRBD2 (6 bases). Germline V gene data show CDR1 as SGDLS and CDR2 as YYNGEE. This CDR3 region has 15 residues. V lost 0 bases, J lost 4 bases, and 12 bases lay in between. CDR3 region: CASSVDSGGSDTQYF. The CDR3 DNA reads TGTGCCAGCAGCGTAGATAGCGGTGGCTCAGATACGCAGTATTTT.

The chain carries TRBV29-1 and TRBJ2-3, with 16 bases fitting TRBD2. This CDR3 contains 16 residues. Per germline, CDR1 SQVTM and CDR2 ANQGSEA. V lost 1 base to trimming and J lost 5 bases; unmatched junction nucleotides: 3. In DNA, the CDR3 is TGCAGCGTTGAAGGTGGGACTAGCGGGAGGGTAGATACGCAGTATTTT. Translating gives CSVEGGTSGRVDTQYF.

The chain joins TRBV11-2 to TRBJ2-5, with D possibly being TRBD2 (5 bases). The DNA end is a closer match to TRBJ2-7, so the J assignment may be wrong. CDR1 and CDR2 (germline): SGHAT, FQNNGV. The CDR3 consists of 11 residues. The CDR3 coding sequence is TGTGCCAGCGCCCTAGCCAACGAGCAGTACTTC. Translation: CASALANEQYF.

This clonotype was detected a few times. V is TRBV20-1 and J is TRBJ2-7; possibly TRBD2 for D (5 bases). This CDR3 is built from 15 residues. V lost 4 bases, J lost 1 base, and 17 bases lay in between. Germline lookup yields CDR1 DFQATT and CDR2 SNEGSKA (reference sequence). The CDR3 spells CSAKKEGVVSYEQYF. DNA for the CDR3: TGCAGTGCTAAGAAAGAGGGTGTAGTGTCCTACGAGCAGTACTTC.

CDR3 DNA: TGCAGTGCTAGAGATCACCTAGGTCACAATGAGCAGTTCTTC. It is translated as CSARDHLGHNEQFF. The rearrangement links TRBV20-1 to TRBJ2-1, with no clear D. Trimming took off 0 bases at V and 5 bases at J, with 11 bases between the two ends. Germline assignment: CDR1 DFQATT and CDR2 SNEGSKA (reference sequence). The CDR3 is 14 residues long.

In its sample, this clonotype was seen a few times. The chain is built from TRBV27 and TRBJ2-7, with D unresolved. Germline values: CDR1 MNHEY, CDR2 SMNVEV (reference sequence). The CDR3 totals 12 residues. Trimming took off 7 bases at V and 5 bases at J, with 12 bases between the two ends. The CDR3 region has the DNA TGTGCCAGCACGGGCCAAGGAAACGAGCAGTACTTC. Amino acids: CASTGQGNEQYF.

The V and J genes are TRBV10-1 and TRBJ2-7; no clear D gene. The J call is uncertain, as TRBJ2-1 better fits the DNA end. Germline assignment: CDR1 WNHNN and CDR2 SYGVQD (reference sequence). The CDR3 has 13 amino acids. This CDR3 reads CASSESALYEQFF. In DNA form, the CDR3 reads TGCGCCAGCAGTGAGTCCGCTCTCTATGAGCAGTTCTTC.

Only a few counts were recorded for this clonotype. The rearrangement links TRBV6-1 to TRBJ2-4; the D is unclear. CDR3 length: 15 residues. Germline values: CDR1 MNHNS, CDR2 SASEGT. Trimming took off 3 bases at V and 6 bases at J, with 15 bases between the two ends. The CDR3 DNA is TGTGCCAGCAGTGAGGTTATACCGGCCGTAAACATTCAGTACTTC. Translated: CASSEVIPAVNIQYF.

V and J are TRBV6-1 and TRBJ1-6; 7 positions match TRBD1. Per germline, CDR1 MNHNS and CDR2 SASEGT. This CDR3 comprises 14 residues. V trimming: 6 bases; J trimming: 7 bases; junction bases outside the gene matches: 6. This chain's CDR3 is CASSTGVRNSPLHF. The CDR3 DNA sequence: TGTGCCAGCAGCACAGGGGTTCGCAATTCACCCCTCCACTTT.